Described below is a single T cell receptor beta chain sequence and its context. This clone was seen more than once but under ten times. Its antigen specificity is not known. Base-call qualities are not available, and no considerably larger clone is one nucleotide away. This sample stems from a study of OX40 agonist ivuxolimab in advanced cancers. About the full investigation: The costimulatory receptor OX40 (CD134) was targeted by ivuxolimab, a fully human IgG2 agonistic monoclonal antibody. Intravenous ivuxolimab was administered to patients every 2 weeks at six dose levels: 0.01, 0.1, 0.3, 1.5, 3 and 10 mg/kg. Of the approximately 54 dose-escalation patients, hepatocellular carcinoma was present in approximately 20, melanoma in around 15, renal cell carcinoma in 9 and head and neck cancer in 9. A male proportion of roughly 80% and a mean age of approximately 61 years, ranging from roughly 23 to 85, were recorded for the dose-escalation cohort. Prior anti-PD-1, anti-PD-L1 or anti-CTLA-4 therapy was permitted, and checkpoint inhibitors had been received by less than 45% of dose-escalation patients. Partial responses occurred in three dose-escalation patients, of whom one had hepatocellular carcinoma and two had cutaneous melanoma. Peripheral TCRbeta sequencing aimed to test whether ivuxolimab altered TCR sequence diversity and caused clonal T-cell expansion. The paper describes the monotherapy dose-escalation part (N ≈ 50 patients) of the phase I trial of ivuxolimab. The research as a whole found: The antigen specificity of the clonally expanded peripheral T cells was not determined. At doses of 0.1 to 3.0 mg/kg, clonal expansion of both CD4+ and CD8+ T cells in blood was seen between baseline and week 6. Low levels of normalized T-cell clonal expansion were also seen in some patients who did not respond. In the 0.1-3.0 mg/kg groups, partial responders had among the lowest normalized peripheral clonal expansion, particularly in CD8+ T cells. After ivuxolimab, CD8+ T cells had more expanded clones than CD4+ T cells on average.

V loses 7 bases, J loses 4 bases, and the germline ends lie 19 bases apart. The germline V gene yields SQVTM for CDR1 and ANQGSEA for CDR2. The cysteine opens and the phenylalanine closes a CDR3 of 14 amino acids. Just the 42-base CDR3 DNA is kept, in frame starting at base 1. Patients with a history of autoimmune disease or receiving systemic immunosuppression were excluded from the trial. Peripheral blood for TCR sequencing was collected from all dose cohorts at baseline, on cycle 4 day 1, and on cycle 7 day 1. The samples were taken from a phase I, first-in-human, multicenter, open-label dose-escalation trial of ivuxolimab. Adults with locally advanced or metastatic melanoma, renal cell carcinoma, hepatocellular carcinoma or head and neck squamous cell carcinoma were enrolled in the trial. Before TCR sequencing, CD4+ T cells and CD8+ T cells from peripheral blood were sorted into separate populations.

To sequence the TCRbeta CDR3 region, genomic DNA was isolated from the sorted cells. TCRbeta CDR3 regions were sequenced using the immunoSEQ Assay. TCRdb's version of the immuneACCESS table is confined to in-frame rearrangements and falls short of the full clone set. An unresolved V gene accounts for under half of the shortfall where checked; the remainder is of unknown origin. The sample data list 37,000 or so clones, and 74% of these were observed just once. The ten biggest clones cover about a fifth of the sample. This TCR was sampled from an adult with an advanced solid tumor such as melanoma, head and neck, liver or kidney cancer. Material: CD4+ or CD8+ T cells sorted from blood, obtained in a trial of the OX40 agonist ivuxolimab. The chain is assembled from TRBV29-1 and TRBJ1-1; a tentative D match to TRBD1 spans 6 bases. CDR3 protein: CSAQGWVGSTEAFF. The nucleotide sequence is TGCAGCGCCCAGGGGTGGGTAGGGAGCACTGAAGCTTTCTTT.